Listed below are T cell receptor beta chains from one sample, sequenced in a study of T cell responses to AZD1222 COVID-19 vaccine. Measured with immunoSEQ multiplex PCR; TCRdb has only the in-frame clones, and not every one. The table records approximately 130,000 clones, roughly 90% of them present only once. The sequences come from peripheral blood, collected 28 days after the second dose of the MenACWY control vaccine. These receptors all come from an adult who received the MenACWY meningococcal vaccine as a control. The CDR3 runs from the conserved cysteine through the conserved F or W. D genes are given only for firm matches.

TRBV5-1	TRBD2	TRBJ2-5	CASSLAGTSRRETQYF
TRBV19	-	TRBJ2-4	CASSSQGRGAKNIQYF
TRBV18	TRBD1	TRBJ2-5	CASSRDSQETQYF
TRBV11-3	-	TRBJ2-1	CASSLQAISDNEQFF
TRBV25-1	TRBD1	TRBJ1-6	CASSEYSGQGVSPLHF
TRBV28	-	TRBJ1-1	CASSFGVGTEAFF
TRBV6-5	-	TRBJ2-3	CATSGTDTQYF
TRBV29-1	TRBD1	TRBJ2-7	CSVEGAGGSYEQYF
TRBV15	TRBD1	TRBJ2-7	CATSRVAGTGNDEQYF
TRBV27	-	TRBJ1-6	CASSLSGVSPLHF
TRBV19	TRBD1	TRBJ1-5	CATEDRAGNQPQHF
TRBV12-3/TRBV12-4	-	TRBJ2-3	CASKGGGPDTQYF
TRBV11-2	TRBD2	TRBJ2-3	CASSLGGLATDTQYF
TRBV5-1	-	TRBJ2-3	CASSTTRPDTDTQYF
TRBV6-5	-	TRBJ1-2	CASSTSGDYTF
TRBV10-3	-	TRBJ2-5	CAISESLAKETQYF
TRBV6-2/TRBV6-3	-	TRBJ1-2	CASSYHQGLSGYTF
TRBV19	-	TRBJ1-6	CASTPDSGTNSPLHF
TRBV19	TRBD1	TRBJ1-2	CASSLHRGENYGYTF
TRBV28	TRBD1	TRBJ1-3	CASRTQGAESGNTIYF
TRBV24-1	TRBD1	TRBJ1-5	CATSEPPRGRGSNQPQHF
TRBV3-1/TRBV3-2	TRBD1	TRBJ1-2	CASTQKGDSDYYGYTF
TRBV13	-	TRBJ2-2	CASSFLGTSTGELFF
TRBV18	TRBD2	TRBJ2-5	CASSPPGLAGGIETQYF
TRBV5-6	-	TRBJ2-7	CASSLGSSSYEQYF
TRBV5-3	-	TRBJ2-7	CARSLRTYEQYF
TRBV5-1	TRBD2	TRBJ2-1	CASSLRLAANEQFF
TRBV14	TRBD2	TRBJ2-7	CASSLRTSGTPHEQYF
TRBV4-1	-	TRBJ1-4	CASSQVGLSEKLFF
TRBV4-2	TRBD2	TRBJ2-3	CASSQDFPLAGAQKVADTQYF
TRBV7-9	-	TRBJ1-1	CAQAQMNTEAFF
TRBV21-1	-	TRBJ2-1	CASSKSPFRGASYNEQFF
TRBV27	-	TRBJ2-3	CASSLLGRGSGTDTQYF
TRBV19	TRBD1	TRBJ2-1	CATGQGAYNEQFF
TRBV5-1	-	TRBJ2-1	CASSFGPTGSYNEQFF
TRBV27	-	TRBJ1-3	CATNRSSGNTIYF
TRBV7-8	-	TRBJ1-4	CASSLQQGKQNEKLFF
TRBV5-5	-	TRBJ2-2	CASSLAKLRPDGELFF
TRBV4-1	-	TRBJ1-5	CASSQRDSNQPQHF
TRBV6-5	-	TRBJ2-7	CASSPGQHYEQYF
TRBV7-9	TRBD2	TRBJ2-1	CASSLGLAGGAYNEQFF
TRBV28	TRBD2	TRBJ2-7	CASSPGTSGRALSYEQYF
TRBV11-2	-	TRBJ1-2	CASRGLGTTNYGYTF
TRBV28	-	TRBJ2-1	CASTHRLARLGNEQFF
TRBV6-2/TRBV6-3	TRBD1	TRBJ2-1	CASSSGQGIINEQFF
TRBV12-3/TRBV12-4	-	TRBJ1-1	CASRSLENTEAFF
TRBV27	-	TRBJ2-1	CASSKGGDYNEQFF
TRBV18	TRBD2	TRBJ2-3	CASSPRLAGGFPDTQYF
TRBV2	TRBD1	TRBJ1-2	CASSSGTASYGYTF
TRBV19	TRBD1	TRBJ2-1	CASSEPGQVVNEQFF
TRBV25-1	-	TRBJ1-5	CASSEDLNQPQHF
TRBV12-3/TRBV12-4	-	TRBJ1-2	CASSLAPGIGYTF
TRBV2	TRBD2	TRBJ2-7	CASGTRQIEGVYEQYF